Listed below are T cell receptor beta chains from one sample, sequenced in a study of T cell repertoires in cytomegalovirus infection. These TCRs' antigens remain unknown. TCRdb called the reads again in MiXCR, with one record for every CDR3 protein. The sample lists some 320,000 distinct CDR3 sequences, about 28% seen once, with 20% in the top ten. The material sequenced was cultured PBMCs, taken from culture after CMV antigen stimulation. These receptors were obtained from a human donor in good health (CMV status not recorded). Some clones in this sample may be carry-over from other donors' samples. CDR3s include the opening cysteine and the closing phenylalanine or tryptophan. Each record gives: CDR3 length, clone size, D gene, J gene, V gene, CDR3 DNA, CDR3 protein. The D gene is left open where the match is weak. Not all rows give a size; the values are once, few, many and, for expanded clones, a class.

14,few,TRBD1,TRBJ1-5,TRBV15,TGTGCCACCAGCAGAGATACAGGGGGACAGCCCCAGCATTTT,CATSRDTGGQPQHF
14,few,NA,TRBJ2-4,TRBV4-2,TGTGCCAGCAGCCAAGATGACGGGGCGACCATTCAGTACTTC,CASSQDDGATIQYF
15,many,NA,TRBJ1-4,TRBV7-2,TGTGCCAGCAGCTTAGGAGGGACAATCAACGAAAAACTGTTTTTT,CASSLGGTINEKLFF
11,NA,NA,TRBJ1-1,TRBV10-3,TGTGCCATAGAGAAACAGGGAGAAGCTTTCTTT,CAIEKQGEAFF
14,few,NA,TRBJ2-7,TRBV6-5,TGTGCCAGCAAAGGCACCCCCGACTCCTACGAGCAGTACTTC,CASKGTPDSYEQYF
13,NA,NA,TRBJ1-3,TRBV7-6,TGTGCCAGCAGCTCCGGGGGGGGATACACCATATATTTT,CASSSGGGYTIYF
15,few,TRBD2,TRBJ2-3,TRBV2,TGTGCCACCAAAGGACTAGCCTCTAGCACAGATACGCAGTATTTT,CATKGLASSTDTQYF
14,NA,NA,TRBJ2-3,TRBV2,TGTGCCAGCACCGTGAGGGCAGCCGGAGATACGCAGTATTTT,CASTVRAAGDTQYF
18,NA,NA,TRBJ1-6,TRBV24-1,TGTGCCACCAGTCCCTCGAGAGTGGATGTGTCCTATAATTCACCCCTCCACTTT,CATSPSRVDVSYNSPLHF
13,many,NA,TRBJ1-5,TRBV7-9,TGTGCCAGCAGCTTAGCGGGGTCCCAGCCCCAGCATTTT,CASSLAGSQPQHF
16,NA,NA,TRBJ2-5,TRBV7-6,TGTGCCAGCAGCTTAGGAGACCCGCGCCCTGGGGAGACCCAGTACTTC,CASSLGDPRPGETQYF
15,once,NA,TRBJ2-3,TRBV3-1,TGTGCCAGCAGCCAAGATTGGGGATTCACAGATACGCAGTATTTT,CASSQDWGFTDTQYF
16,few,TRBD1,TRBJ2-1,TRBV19,TGTGCCAGTAGTATTCTCATGGGACAGGGGGACAATGAGCAGTTCTTC,CASSILMGQGDNEQFF
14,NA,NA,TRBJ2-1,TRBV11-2,TGTGCCAGCACCCCGCGACAGGAGTTGAATGAGCAGTTCTTC,CASTPRQELNEQFF
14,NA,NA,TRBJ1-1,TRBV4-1,TGTGCCAGCAGCCAAGAAACCAGGGACACTGAAGCTTTCTTT,CASSQETRDTEAFF
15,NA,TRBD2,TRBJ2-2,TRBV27,TGTGCCAGCACGCGGACTAGCCAAAACACCGGGGAGCTGTTTTTT,CASTRTSQNTGELFF
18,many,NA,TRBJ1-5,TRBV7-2,TGTGCCAGCAGCTTAGTAACCCTCCCAATTCTGGCCCTTCAGCCCCAGCATTTT,CASSLVTLPILALQPQHF
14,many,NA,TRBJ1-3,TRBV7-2,TGTGCCAGCAGCTTAGCGAGGCAGGGAAACACCATATATTTT,CASSLARQGNTIYF
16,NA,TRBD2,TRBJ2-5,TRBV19,TGTGCCAGCGTCGGACTAGCGGGAGGAGGCGGCGAGACCCAGTACTTC,CASVGLAGGGGETQYF